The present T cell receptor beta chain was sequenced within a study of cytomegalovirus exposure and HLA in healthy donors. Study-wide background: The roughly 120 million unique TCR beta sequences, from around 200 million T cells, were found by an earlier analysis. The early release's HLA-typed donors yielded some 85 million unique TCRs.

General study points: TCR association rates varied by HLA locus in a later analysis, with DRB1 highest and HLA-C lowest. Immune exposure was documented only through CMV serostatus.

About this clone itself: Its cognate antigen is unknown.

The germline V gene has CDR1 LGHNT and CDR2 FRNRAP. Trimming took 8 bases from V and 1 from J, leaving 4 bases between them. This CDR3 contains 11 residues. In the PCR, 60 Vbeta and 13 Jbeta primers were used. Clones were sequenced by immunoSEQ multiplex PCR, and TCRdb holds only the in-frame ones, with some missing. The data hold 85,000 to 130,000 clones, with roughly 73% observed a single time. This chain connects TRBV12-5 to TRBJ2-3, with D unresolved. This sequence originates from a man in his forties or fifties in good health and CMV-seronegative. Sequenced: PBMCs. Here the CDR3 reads CASRGTDTQYF. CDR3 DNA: TGTGCTAGTCGGGGCACAGATACGCAGTATTTT.